What follows describes a single T cell receptor beta chain. These data are taken from a study of blood T cell repertoires in COVID-19. On the study more broadly: Whether acute or convalescent, the COVID-19 samples came from the United States, Italy and Spain. Sources were T cells, B-cell-depleted T cells, or PBMCs; the material itself was cDNA or gDNA.

Profiled with immunoSEQ multiplex PCR; TCRdb holds only in-frame clones, not every one. The sample yields approximately 18,000 clones, about nine tenths seen once. CDR1 is SGHTS and CDR2 is YDEGEE in the germline V gene. The CDR3 loop spans 15 amino acids. Trimming removed 4 bases from V and 4 bases from J; junction bases left unmatched: 8. The chain links TRBV5-8 to TRBJ2-3, with TRBD1 identical over 8 bases. This clonotype was obtained from a human donor with active COVID-19. The donor label of this sample is uncertain. Sequencing was performed on peripheral blood. CDR3 loop: CASSRTGIISDTQYF. The CDR3 coding sequence is TGTGCCAGCAGCCGGACAGGGATTATTTCAGATACGCAGTATTTT. Filled out from reference TRBV5-8 and TRBJ2-3, the complete variable domain reads EAGVTQSPTHLIKTRGQQATLRCSPISGHTSVYWYQQALGLGLQFLLWYDEGEERNRGNFPPRFSGRQFPNYSSELNVNALELEDSALYLCASSRTGIISDTQYFGPGTRLTVL.